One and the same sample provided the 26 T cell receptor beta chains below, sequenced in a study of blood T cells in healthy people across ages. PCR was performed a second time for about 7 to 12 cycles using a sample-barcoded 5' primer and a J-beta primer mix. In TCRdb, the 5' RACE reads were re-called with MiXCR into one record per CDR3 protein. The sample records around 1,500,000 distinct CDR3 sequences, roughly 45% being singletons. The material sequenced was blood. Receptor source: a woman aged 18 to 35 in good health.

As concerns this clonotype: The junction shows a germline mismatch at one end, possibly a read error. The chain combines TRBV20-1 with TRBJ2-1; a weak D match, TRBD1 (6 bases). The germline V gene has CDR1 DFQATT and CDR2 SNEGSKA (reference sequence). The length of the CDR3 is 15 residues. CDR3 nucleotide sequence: TGCAGTACTAGAGATCAGGGGTTGGGCTACAATGAGCAGTTCTTC. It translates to CSTRDQGLGYNEQFF.

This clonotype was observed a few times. Here the CDR3 DNA reads TGTGCCAGCAGTCCAGCGGGGCCTTTTGTTGTGCAGTTCTTC. Its translation is CASSPAGPFVVQFF. The V and J genes are TRBV12-3 or TRBV12-4 and TRBJ2-1; 7 nucleotides line up with TRBD2. The CDR3 consists of 14 residues. After removal of 5 bases from V and 12 bases from J, the junction contained 13 bases not matched to a gene.

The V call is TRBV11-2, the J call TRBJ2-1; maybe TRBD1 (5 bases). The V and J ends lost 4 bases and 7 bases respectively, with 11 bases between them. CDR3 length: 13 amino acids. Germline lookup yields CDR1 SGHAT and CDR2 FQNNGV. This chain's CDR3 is CASSSMTVNEQFF. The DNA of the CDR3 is TGTGCCAGCAGCTCCATGACAGTTAATGAGCAGTTCTTC.

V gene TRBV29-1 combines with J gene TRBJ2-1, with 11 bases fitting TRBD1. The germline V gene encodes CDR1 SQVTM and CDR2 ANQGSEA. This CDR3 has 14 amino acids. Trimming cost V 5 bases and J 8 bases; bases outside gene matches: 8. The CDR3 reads CSVTGQGVGDEQFF. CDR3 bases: TGCAGCGTTACGGGACAGGGGGTGGGAGATGAGCAGTTCTTC.

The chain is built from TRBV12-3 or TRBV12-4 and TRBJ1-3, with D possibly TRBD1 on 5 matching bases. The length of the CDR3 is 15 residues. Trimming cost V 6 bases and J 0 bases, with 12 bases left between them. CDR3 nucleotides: TGTGCCAGCAGGAGGGAAGACAGCTCTGGAAACACCATATATTTT. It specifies CASRREDSSGNTIYF.

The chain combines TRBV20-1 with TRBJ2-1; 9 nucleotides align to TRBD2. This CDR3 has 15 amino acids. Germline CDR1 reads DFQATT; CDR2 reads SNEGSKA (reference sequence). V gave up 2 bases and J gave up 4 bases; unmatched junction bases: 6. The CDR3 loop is CSARTSLAGYNEQFF. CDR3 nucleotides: TGCAGTGCTAGAACGTCGCTAGCGGGATACAATGAGCAGTTCTTC.

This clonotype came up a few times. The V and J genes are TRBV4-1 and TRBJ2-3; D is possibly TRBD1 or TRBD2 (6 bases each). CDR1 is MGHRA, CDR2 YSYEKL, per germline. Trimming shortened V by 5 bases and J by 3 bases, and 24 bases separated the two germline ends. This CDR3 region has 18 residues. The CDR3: CASSGRGMWEEVTDTQYF. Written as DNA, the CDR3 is TGCGCCAGCAGCGGAAGGGGGATGTGGGAGGAGGTGACAGATACGCAGTATTTT.

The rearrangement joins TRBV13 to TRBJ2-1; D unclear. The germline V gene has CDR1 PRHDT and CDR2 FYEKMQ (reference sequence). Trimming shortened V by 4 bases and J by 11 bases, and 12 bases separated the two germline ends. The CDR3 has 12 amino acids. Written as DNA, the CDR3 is TGTGCCAGCAGCTCCAAGGGTGGGAAGCAGTTCTTC. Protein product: CASSSKGGKQFF. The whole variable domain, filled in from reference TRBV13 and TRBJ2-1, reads AAGVIQSPRHLIKEKRETATLKCYPIPRHDTVYWYQQGPGQDPQFLISFYEKMQSDKGSIPDRFSAQQFSDYHSELNMSSLELGDSALYFCASSSKGGKQFFGPGTRLTVL.

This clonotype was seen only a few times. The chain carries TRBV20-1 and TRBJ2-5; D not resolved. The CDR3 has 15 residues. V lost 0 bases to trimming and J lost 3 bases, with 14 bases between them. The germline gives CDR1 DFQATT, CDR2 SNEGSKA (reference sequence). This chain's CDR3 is CSARDWRYLEETQYF. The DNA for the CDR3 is TGCAGTGCTAGAGATTGGCGGTACTTAGAAGAGACCCAGTACTTC.

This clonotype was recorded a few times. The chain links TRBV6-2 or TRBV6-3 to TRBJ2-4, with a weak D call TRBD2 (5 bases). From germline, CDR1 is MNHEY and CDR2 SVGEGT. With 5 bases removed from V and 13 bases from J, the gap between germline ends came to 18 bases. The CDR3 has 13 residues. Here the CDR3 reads CASSPRALEEQYF. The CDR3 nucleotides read TGTGCCAGCAGTCCCCGGGCCCTGGAGGAGCAGTACTTC.

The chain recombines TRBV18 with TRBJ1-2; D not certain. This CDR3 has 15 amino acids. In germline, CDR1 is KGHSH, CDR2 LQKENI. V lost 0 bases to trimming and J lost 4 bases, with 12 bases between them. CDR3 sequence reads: CASSPPLGLSYGYTF. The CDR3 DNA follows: TGTGCCAGCTCACCACCGCTTGGACTATCCTATGGCTACACCTTC.

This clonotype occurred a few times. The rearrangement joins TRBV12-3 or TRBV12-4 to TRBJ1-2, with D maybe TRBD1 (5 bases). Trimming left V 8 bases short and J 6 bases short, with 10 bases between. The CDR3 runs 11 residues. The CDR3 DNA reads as TGTGCCAGCCCCCAGGGCGATGGCTACACCTTC. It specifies CASPQGDGYTF.

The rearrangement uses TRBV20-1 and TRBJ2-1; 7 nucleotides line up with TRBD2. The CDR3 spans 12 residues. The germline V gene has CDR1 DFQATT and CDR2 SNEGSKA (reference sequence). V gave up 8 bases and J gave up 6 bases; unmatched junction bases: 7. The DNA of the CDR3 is TGCAGTCGCACGGGGAGGGTCAATGAGCAGTTCTTC. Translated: CSRTGRVNEQFF.

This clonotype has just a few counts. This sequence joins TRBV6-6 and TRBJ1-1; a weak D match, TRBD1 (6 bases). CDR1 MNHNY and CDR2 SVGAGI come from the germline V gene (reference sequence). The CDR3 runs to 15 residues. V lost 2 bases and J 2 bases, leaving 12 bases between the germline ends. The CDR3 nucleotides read TGTGCCAGCAGTTACGGGGGCGGCTCAAACACTGAAGCTTTCTTT. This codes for CASSYGGGSNTEAFF.

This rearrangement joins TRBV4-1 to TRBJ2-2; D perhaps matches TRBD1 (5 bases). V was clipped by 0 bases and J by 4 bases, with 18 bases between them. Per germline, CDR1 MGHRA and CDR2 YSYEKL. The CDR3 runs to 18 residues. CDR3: CASSQERQGKPATGELFF. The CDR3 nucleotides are TGCGCCAGCAGCCAAGAGAGGCAGGGTAAACCGGCCACCGGGGAGCTGTTTTTT.

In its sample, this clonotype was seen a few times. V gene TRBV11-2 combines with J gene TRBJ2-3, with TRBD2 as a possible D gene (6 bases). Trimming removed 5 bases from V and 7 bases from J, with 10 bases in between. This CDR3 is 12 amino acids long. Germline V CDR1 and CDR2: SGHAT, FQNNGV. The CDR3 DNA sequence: TGTGCCAGCAGCCAGGGAGGAAATACGCAGTATTTT. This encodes CASSQGGNTQYF.

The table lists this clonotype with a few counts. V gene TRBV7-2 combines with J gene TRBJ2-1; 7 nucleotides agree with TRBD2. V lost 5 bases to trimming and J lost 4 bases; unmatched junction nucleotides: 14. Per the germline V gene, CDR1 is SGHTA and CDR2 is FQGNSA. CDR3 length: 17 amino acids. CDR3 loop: CASSPLVGEGPYNEQFF. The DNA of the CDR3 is TGTGCCAGCAGCCCCTTAGTCGGGGAGGGCCCTTACAATGAGCAGTTCTTC.

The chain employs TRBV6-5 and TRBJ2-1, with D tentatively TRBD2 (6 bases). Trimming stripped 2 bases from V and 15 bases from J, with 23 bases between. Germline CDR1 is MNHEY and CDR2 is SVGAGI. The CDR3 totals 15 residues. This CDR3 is CASSYGLEGRGGRFF. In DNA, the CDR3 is TGTGCCAGCAGTTACGGCCTGGAAGGACGGGGAGGACGGTTCTTC.

In DNA, the CDR3 is TGTGCCAGCAGTGAGATAAAAGAGACCCAGTACTTC. Translated: CASSEIKETQYF. The chain employs TRBV12-3 or TRBV12-4 and TRBJ2-5; D is uncertain. This CDR3 has 12 residues. The V end lost 5 bases, the J end lost 3 bases, and 7 bases lay between the germline ends.

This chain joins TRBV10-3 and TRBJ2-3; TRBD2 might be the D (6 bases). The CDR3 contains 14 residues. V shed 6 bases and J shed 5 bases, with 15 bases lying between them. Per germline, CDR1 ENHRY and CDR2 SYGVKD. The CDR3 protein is CAIRGTGPQDTQYF. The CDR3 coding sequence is TGTGCCATCAGGGGGACTGGACCACAAGATACGCAGTATTTT.

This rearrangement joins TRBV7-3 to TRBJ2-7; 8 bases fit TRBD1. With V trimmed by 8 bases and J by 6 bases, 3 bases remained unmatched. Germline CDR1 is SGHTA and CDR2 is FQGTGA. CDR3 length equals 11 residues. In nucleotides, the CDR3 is TGTGCCAGCGGCGACAGGGGCGAGCAGTACTTC. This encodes CASGDRGEQYF.

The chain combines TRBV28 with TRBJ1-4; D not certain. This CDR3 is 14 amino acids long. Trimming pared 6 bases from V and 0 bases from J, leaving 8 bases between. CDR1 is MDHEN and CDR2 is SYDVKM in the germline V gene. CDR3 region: CASSSGSTNEKLFF. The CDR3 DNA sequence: TGTGCCAGCAGCTCGGGGTCAACTAATGAAAAACTGTTTTTT.

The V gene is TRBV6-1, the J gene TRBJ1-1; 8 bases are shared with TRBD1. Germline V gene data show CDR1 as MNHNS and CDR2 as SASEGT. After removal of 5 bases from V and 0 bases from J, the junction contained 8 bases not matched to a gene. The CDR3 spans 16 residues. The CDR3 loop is CASSPWTGPLNTEAFF. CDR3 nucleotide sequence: TGTGCCAGCAGTCCGTGGACAGGGCCCTTGAACACTGAAGCTTTCTTT.

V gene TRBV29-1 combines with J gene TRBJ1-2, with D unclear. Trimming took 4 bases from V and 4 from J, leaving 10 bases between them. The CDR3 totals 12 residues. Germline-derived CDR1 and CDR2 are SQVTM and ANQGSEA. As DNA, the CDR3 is TGCAGCGTTGTGTTCTCAAGCTATGGCTACACCTTC. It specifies CSVVFSSYGYTF.

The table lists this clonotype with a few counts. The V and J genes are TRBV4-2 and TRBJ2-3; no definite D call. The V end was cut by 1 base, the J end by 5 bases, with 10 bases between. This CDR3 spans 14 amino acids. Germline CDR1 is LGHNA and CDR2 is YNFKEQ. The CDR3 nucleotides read TGTGCCAGCAGCCAAGTCCTATCAAGAGATACGCAGTATTTT. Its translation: CASSQVLSRDTQYF.

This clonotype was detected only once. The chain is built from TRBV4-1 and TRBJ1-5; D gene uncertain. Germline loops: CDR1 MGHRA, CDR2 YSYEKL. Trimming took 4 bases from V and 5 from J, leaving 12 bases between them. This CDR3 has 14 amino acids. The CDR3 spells CASSRAHAYQPQHF. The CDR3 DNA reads TGCGCCAGCAGCCGGGCCCATGCCTATCAGCCCCAGCATTTT.